This TCR beta chain originates from a study of molecular identifiers for immune sequencing clone quantification. Whole-study results and caveats: Barcode-sharing identical TCR molecules could underestimate highly expanded clone sizes. Clones that exceeded 20 RNA copies held over 97% of effector molecules, yet under 1% in naive cells.

The CDR3 extends over 16 amino acids. Trimming pared 4 bases from V and 5 bases from J, leaving 18 bases between. Germline V gives CDR1 SGHDT, CDR2 YYEEEE. This clonotype was found many times. Its target is unknown. TCRdb analysed the PCR reads with MiXCR anew, one entry per CDR3 protein. This sample carries under 350,000 distinct CDR3 sequences, about 23% of them seen once, and the ten largest clones take roughly 0.7%. This clonotype was obtained from a human donor in good health. Some libraries in this study had Jurkat cell RNA spiked in. The rearrangement uses TRBV5-6 and TRBJ2-2; D might be TRBD1 or TRBD2, each matching 5 bases. The specimen sequenced was naive CD8+ T cells from blood, with Jurkat cell RNA spiked in. The sample's subset: FACS-sorted CD8+CD4-CCR7+CD45RA+ naive T cells. CDR3 sequence: CASSLSTPGRTGELFF. The CDR3 DNA sequence: TGTGCCAGCAGCCTTTCTACCCCAGGGAGAACCGGGGAGCTGTTTTTT.